One sample yielded the 5 T cell receptor beta chains listed below, sequenced in a study of T cells in Graves' hyperthyroidism and ophthalmopathy. Amplification targeted TCR beta CDR3 regions from RNA transcripts. Primed by the HTBI set, a first-round RT-PCR was run on the TCR CDR3. MiXCR, applied by TCRdb to the multiplex PCR reads, yields one record per CDR3 protein. This repertoire shows 40,000 to 60,000 distinct CDR3 sequences, approximately 58% found once; its top ten account for approximately 30%. The source material was peripheral blood or thyroid tissue (not recorded which). The source of these receptors is a man between 18 and 35 years old with Graves' hyperthyroidism.

This clonotype was counted at least ten times. The chain combines TRBV5-6 with TRBJ1-3; the match to TRBD1 covers 8 bases. The CDR3 is 16 amino acids. The germline CDR1 and CDR2 sequences are SGHDT and YYEEEE. The junction had 9 bases not matched to a gene; V was cut back by 3 bases and J by 4 bases. CDR3 loop: CASSSDDRGIGNTIYF. As DNA, the CDR3 is TGTGCCAGCAGCTCCGACGACAGGGGTATCGGAAACACCATATATTTT.

This clonotype has at least ten counts. The rearrangement uses TRBV12-3 or TRBV12-4 and TRBJ2-3; D gene unclear. Trimming removed 1 base from V and 1 base from J, with 6 bases in between. The CDR3 length is 14 residues. The CDR3 spells CASSLVWGTDTQYF. The CDR3 DNA reads as TGTGCCAGCAGTTTAGTGTGGGGCACAGATACGCAGTATTTT.

The CDR3, as DNA: TGTGCCAGCAAGAGACCCCAAGAGACCCAGTACTTC. It specifies CASKRPQETQYF. The rearrangement joins TRBV7-2 to TRBJ2-5; D is unresolved. Looked up from germline, CDR1 is SGHTA and CDR2 is FQGNSA. Trimming shortened V by 7 bases and J by 1 base, and 7 bases separated the two germline ends. This CDR3 spans 12 amino acids.

This clonotype occurred a few times. V gene TRBV25-1 combines with J gene TRBJ1-6; D ambiguous. V was shortened by 3 bases and J by 7 bases, with 10 bases between the two germline ends. The CDR3 sequence is 14 residues long. CDR1 MGHDK and CDR2 SYGVNS come from the germline V gene. The CDR3, as DNA: TGTGCCAGCAGTGAGTACCGGACCAATTCACCCCTCCACTTT. Translated, it gives CASSEYRTNSPLHF.

This rearrangement joins TRBV7-9 to TRBJ1-1; D not resolved. There are 14 residues in the CDR3. The germline V gene encodes CDR1 SEHNR and CDR2 FQNEAQ (reference sequence). V lost 4 bases and J 4 bases, leaving 13 bases between the germline ends. The CDR3 bases are TGTGCCAGCAGCTGGGAAGGCAAAGGCACTGAAGCTTTCTTT. Its protein product is CASSWEGKGTEAFF.